This T cell receptor (beta chain) appears in the sequencing data of a study of blood T cell repertoires in COVID-19. Overall study context: Samples of COVID-19 (acute and convalescent) were obtained from the United States, Italy and Spain. T cells, B-cell-depleted T cells, or PBMCs provided the cDNA or gDNA that served as material.

Authors' analysis steps: Using reference gene primer amplification, nucleated cell counts were estimated. Here immunoSEQ multiplex PCR was the method, and the copy in TCRdb shows in-frame clones only, minus some. That table is the source of V, J and clone size, and D and trimming were worked out from the DNA. In the table there are roughly 280,000 clones, around 87% of which are singletons. CDR3 length: 11 amino acids. CDR1 and CDR2 from the germline V gene are MNHEY and SMNVEV (reference sequence). V was clipped by 8 bases and J by 6 bases, with 11 bases between them. This chain links TRBV27 with TRBJ2-7, with a possible D match to TRBD1 (5 bases). Sequencing input: peripheral blood. The source is a woman in her fifties or sixties who had recovered from COVID-19. The CDR3 sequence is CASYDRSEQYF. The DNA of the CDR3 is TGTGCCAGCTATGACAGATCCGAGCAGTACTTC.